Sequencing of this T cell receptor beta chain was carried out in a study of OX40 agonist ivuxolimab in advanced cancers. The wider study: Patients got intravenous ivuxolimab at 0.01 to 10 mg/kg every 2 weeks.

Clones were read by immunoSEQ multiplex PCR, and TCRdb kept only the in-frame ones, dropping some. The sample contains fewer than 85,000 clones, 75% to 90% of which appear only once. As to this clone: Antigen specificity is unknown.

The study's findings and limits: Among expanded peripheral T cells, antigen specificity went undetermined. CD8+ T cells averaged more expanded clones than CD4+.

Germline V CDR1 and CDR2: DFQATT, SNEGSKA (reference sequence). CDR3 size: 10 residues. V was pared by 6 bases and J by 6 bases, with 8 bases between. The sample in question was CD4+ or CD8+ T cells sorted from blood, obtained in a trial of the OX40 agonist ivuxolimab. The TCR sequence derives from an adult with an advanced solid tumor such as melanoma, head and neck, liver or kidney cancer. V is TRBV20-1 and J is TRBJ1-2; D is possibly TRBD1 (5 bases). The CDR3 spells CSAGGDGYTF. The CDR3 DNA sequence: TGCAGTGCCGGGGGGGATGGCTACACCTTC.